This TCR beta chain was recorded in a study of early T cells in non-severe SARS-CoV-2 infection. Whole-study results and caveats: VDJdb-based matching was biased toward anti-spike CD8 responses and missed private and CD4 specificities.

Unique molecular identifiers were affixed to single, distinct cDNA molecules. TCRdb itself ran the 5' RACE reads through MiXCR, one entry per CDR3 protein. This table has 30,000 to 45,000 distinct CDR3 sequences, less than 6% appearing once. Germline V lookup: CDR1 KGHSH, CDR2 LQKENI. Deletions cut 3 bases from V and 7 bases from J, with 13 bases between. This CDR3 has 13 residues. This clonotype showed up many times. The target antigen is unknown. This receptor was taken from an adult who was a healthcare worker with PCR-confirmed SARS-CoV-2 infection or an uninfected control (not recorded which). The chain combines TRBV18 with TRBJ2-7, with D perhaps TRBD2 (5 bases). The sample in question was whole blood, obtained at baseline. The CDR3 spells CASSPGPSGEQYF. CDR3 bases: TGTGCCAGCTCACCCGGGCCCTCGGGAGAGCAGTACTTC.